Reported below is one T cell receptor beta chain. Antigen specificity is unknown. The data stem from a study of cytomegalovirus exposure and HLA in healthy donors. PCR was performed using 60 Vbeta and 13 Jbeta primers. The protocol was immunoSEQ multiplex PCR, while the TCRdb copy is restricted to in-frame clones and leaves out a portion. The data contain around 100,000 clones, over 75% of them singletons. Broader study findings: In an earlier analysis, in roughly 580 donors, most V segments appeared productive either ~87% or ~30% of the time. In all likelihood, a cluster of highly shared sequence variants was a sequencing artifact.

The donors gave bone marrow, and they were healthy. The sequencing input was PBMCs. This TCR derives from a woman younger than 45 in good health and CMV-seropositive.

Written as DNA, the CDR3 is TGTGCCAGCAGCTTAGGTCCCGGGAGCTCTGGAAACACCATATATTTT. It yields the protein CASSLGPGSSGNTIYF. The chain employs TRBV7-9 and TRBJ1-3; D not resolved. Per the germline V gene, CDR1 is SEHNR and CDR2 is FQNEAQ (reference sequence). The CDR3 covers 16 residues. V was clipped by 1 base and J by 0 bases, with 10 bases between them.